The entry below describes one TCR beta chain. This sample is drawn from a study of blood T cell repertoires in COVID-19. At the level of the study: COVID-19 samples, acute and convalescent, were from the United States, Italy and Spain. From T cells, B-cell-depleted T cells, or PBMCs came the material, which was cDNA or gDNA.

The study assigned cohorts using participant-reported clinical history. Symptom resolution, clearance, or two negative PCRs marked the recovered donors of Cohort 3. Per germline, CDR1 LGHNT and CDR2 FRNRAP. This CDR3 comprises 17 residues. The J segment lost 8 bases and the V segment lost 7 bases, leaving 14 bases of the junction unmatched. Profiling relied on immunoSEQ multiplex PCR, and the TCRdb table lists in-frame clones only, not all of them. The table has a few hundred thousand clones, approximately 85% seen once; the top ten hold around 1.8%. The sample consisted of PBMCs or T cells enriched from blood (not recorded which). This receptor was identified in a woman aged 45-59 years who had recovered from COVID-19. The chain recombines TRBV12-5 with TRBJ2-1; 13 bases fit TRBD2. CDR3 sequence (DNA): TGTGCTAGTGTCTGGATGGGGACTAGCGGGAAGGAGCATGAGCAGTTCTTC. Protein product: CASVWMGTSGKEHEQFF. The entire variable domain, with the rest obtained from reference TRBV12-5 and TRBJ2-1, is as follows: DARVTQTPRHKVTEMGQEVTMRCQPILGHNTVFWYRQTMMQGLELLAYFRNRAPLDDSGMPKDRFSAEMPDATLATLKIQPSEPRDSAVYFCASVWMGTSGKEHEQFFGPGTRLTVL.